These T cell receptor beta chains were read from a single sample in a study of blood T cell repertoires in COVID-19. Generated by immunoSEQ multiplex PCR, the TCRdb table keeps only in-frame clones and is missing some. Of 400,000 to 500,000 clones in the sample, around 87% were seen once. The sequenced sample was PBMCs or T cells enriched from blood (not recorded which). The receptors were sampled from a woman between 40 and 50 years old who had recovered from COVID-19. Both conserved end residues are part of each CDR3. The D gene is left open where the match is weak. Size values are once, few and many counts, or a class for expanded clones, and some rows have none.

J gene | D gene | V gene | clone size | CDR3 protein | CDR3 DNA
TRBJ1-1 | . | TRBV7-9 | . | CASRGGDFMNTEAFF | TGTGCCAGCAGGGGGGGGGACTTCATGAACACTGAAGCTTTCTTT
TRBJ1-5 | . | TRBV12-5 | once | CASGLTGKPQHF | TGTGCTAGTGGCCTTACAGGGAAGCCCCAGCATTTT
TRBJ2-5 | TRBD2 | TRBV6-5 | . | CASRPAGGYQETQYF | TGTGCCAGCAGGCCGGCGGGAGGGTATCAAGAGACCCAGTACTTC
TRBJ2-3 | TRBD1 | TRBV19 | . | CASSIDSGGADTQYF | TGTGCCAGTAGTATAGATTCAGGGGGCGCAGATACGCAGTATTTT
TRBJ2-2 | TRBD2 | TRBV7-2 | . | CASSSLAGLTNTGELFF | TGTGCCAGCAGCTCCCTAGCGGGATTAACGAACACCGGGGAGCTGTTTTTT
TRBJ1-1 | . | TRBV7-2 | . | CASSLGAGNTEAFF | TGTGCCAGCAGCCTGGGGGCTGGGAACACTGAAGCTTTCTTT
TRBJ2-6 | . | TRBV6-5 | . | CASLVPGSGANVLTF | TGTGCCAGCCTAGTCCCGGGTTCTGGGGCCAACGTCCTGACTTTC
TRBJ1-5 | . | TRBV19 | . | CASSSGAGVGHSNQPQHF | TGTGCCAGTAGTTCCGGGGCAGGGGTTGGGCATAGCAATCAGCCCCAGCATTTT
TRBJ1-2 | . | TRBV19 | . | CASSLAGAYGYTF | TGTGCCAGTAGTCTTGCGGGGGCATATGGCTACACCTTC
TRBJ1-4 | TRBD1 | TRBV10-3 | . | CAISRSRQGQKLFF | TGTGCCATCAGCCGGTCGAGACAGGGCCAAAAACTGTTTTTT
TRBJ2-7 | . | TRBV29-1 | . | CSVGFWGGTYEQYF | TGCAGCGTTGGGTTTTGGGGCGGTACCTACGAGCAGTACTTC
TRBJ2-7 | TRBD1 | TRBV15 | . | CATSREGSGTGFEQYF | TGTGCCACCAGCAGGGAGGGGTCCGGGACAGGGTTCGAGCAGTACTTC
TRBJ2-3 | . | TRBV10-1 | . | CASSEARTTDTQYF | TGCGCCAGCAGTGAGGCTAGAACCACAGATACGCAGTATTTT
TRBJ1-4 | TRBD1 | TRBV27 | few | CATGRGQGKLFF | TGTGCCACGGGCAGGGGACAGGGAAAACTGTTTTTT
TRBJ1-6 | TRBD1 | TRBV6-5 | . | CASSFTGGASDSPLHF | TGTGCCAGCAGTTTCACAGGGGGCGCCTCGGATTCACCCCTCCACTTT
TRBJ2-1 | . | TRBV6-2/TRBV6-3 | . | CASSYPKTDNEQFF | TGTGCCAGCAGTTACCCGAAGACTGACAATGAGCAGTTCTTC
TRBJ2-3 | . | TRBV27 | . | CASSSRPRPISPSTDTQYF | TGTGCCAGCAGTTCTAGGCCCCGACCTATCTCTCCTAGCACAGATACGCAGTATTTT
TRBJ1-5 | TRBD1 | TRBV6-1 | . | CASSDGTGRNQPQHF | TGTGCCAGCAGTGACGGGACAGGGAGAAATCAGCCCCAGCATTTT
TRBJ1-1 | . | TRBV12-5 | once | CASGLRGEAFF | TGTGCTAGTGGTTTAAGGGGGGAAGCTTTCTTT
TRBJ2-5 | . | TRBV5-1 | . | CASSLSLRETQYF | TGCGCCAGCAGCTTGAGTTTGAGAGAGACCCAGTACTTC
TRBJ2-3 | . | TRBV6-2/TRBV6-3 | . | CASSTEDVDTQYF | TGTGCCAGCAGCACCGAGGATGTAGATACGCAGTATTTT
TRBJ1-1 | TRBD1 | TRBV6-2/TRBV6-3 | . | CASSYSGDRLNTEAFF | TGTGCCAGCAGTTACTCGGGGGACAGGCTGAACACTGAAGCTTTCTTT
TRBJ1-1 | . | TRBV5-4 | . | CASSSGNTEAFF | TGTGCCAGCAGCTCGGGAAACACTGAAGCTTTCTTT
TRBJ2-7 | TRBD1 | TRBV6-1 | . | CASSDRQGRKEQYF | TGTGCCAGCAGTGATCGACAGGGGAGGAAGGAGCAGTACTTC
TRBJ1-2 | TRBD1 | TRBV9 | . | CASSPQGQGIDYGYTF | TGTGCCAGCAGCCCGCAGGGACAGGGAATAGACTATGGCTACACCTTC
TRBJ1-1 | . | TRBV27 | . | CASSLLGQVPEAFF | TGTGCCAGCAGTTTATTGGGGCAGGTCCCTGAAGCTTTCTTT
TRBJ2-1 | . | TRBV5-1 | once | CASTGYNEQFF | TGCGCCAGCACAGGTTACAATGAGCAGTTCTTC
TRBJ1-2 | TRBD1 | TRBV6-5 | . | CASRVGQGYGYTF | TGTGCCAGCAGGGTCGGACAGGGATATGGCTACACCTTC
TRBJ2-1 | TRBD2 | TRBV4-3 | . | CASSQEGTSGPTYNEQFF | TGCGCCAGCAGCCAAGAGGGGACTAGCGGGCCCACCTACAATGAGCAGTTCTTC
TRBJ1-4 | TRBD1 | TRBV27 | . | CASSSGTGGFFNEKLFF | TGTGCCAGCAGTTCGGGGACAGGGGGCTTCTTTAATGAAAAACTGTTTTTT
TRBJ1-5 | . | TRBV6-2/TRBV6-3 | . | CASSYGPSTDQHF | TGTGCCAGCAGTTACGGACCCTCGACAGATCAGCATTTT
TRBJ1-1 | TRBD1 | TRBV11-2 | . | CASSLRTGGNTEAFF | TGTGCCAGCAGCTTAAGGACAGGAGGGAACACTGAAGCTTTCTTT
TRBJ2-1 | TRBD2 | TRBV19 | . | CASSTILAGSSYNEQFF | TGTGCCAGTAGTACCATTCTAGCGGGGAGCTCCTACAATGAGCAGTTCTTC
TRBJ2-7 | . | TRBV10-2 | . | CASSENGDEQYF | TGCGCCAGCAGTGAGAACGGTGACGAGCAGTACTTC
TRBJ1-2 | . | TRBV7-2 | . | CASSLYRAAGGYTF | TGTGCCAGCAGCCTATACCGAGCCGCAGGTGGCTACACCTTC
TRBJ1-1 | . | TRBV7-8 | few | CASSLSAGSLMNTEAFF | TGTGCCAGCAGCTTATCAGCGGGATCCCTAATGAACACTGAAGCTTTCTTT
TRBJ2-2 | . | TRBV5-1 | . | CASSLDRGALSGELFF | TGCGCCAGCAGCTTGGATCGGGGGGCTCTCTCCGGGGAGCTGTTTTTT
TRBJ1-6 | . | TRBV30 | . | CAWSVTSSNSPLHF | TGTGCCTGGAGTGTTACCAGTTCAAATTCACCCCTCCACTTT
TRBJ1-2 | . | TRBV14 | once | CASSHSIDSGYTF | TGTGCCAGCAGCCACTCGATAGATTCGGGCTACACCTTC
TRBJ2-1 | . | TRBV5-6 | . | CASSNGLNEQFF | TGTGCCAGCAGCAATGGACTCAATGAGCAGTTCTTC
TRBJ2-5 | . | TRBV19 | . | CASSRGQGLQETQYF | TGTGCCAGTAGTCGTGGGCAGGGGTTACAAGAGACCCAGTACTTC
TRBJ1-2 | . | TRBV13 | . | CASSLSPPVRYGYTF | TGTGCCAGCAGCTTAAGTCCTCCGGTCCGCTATGGCTACACCTTC
TRBJ2-7 | TRBD2 | TRBV7-2 | . | CASSIMVSSGSAYEQYF | TGTGCCAGCAGCATAATGGTCTCTAGCGGAAGCGCCTACGAGCAGTACTTC
TRBJ1-1 | TRBD1 | TRBV28 | . | CASSSPTGPARETFF | TGTGCCAGCAGTTCTCCGACAGGGCCCGCCAGGGAAACTTTCTTT
TRBJ1-2 | TRBD1 | TRBV12-5 | . | CASGYARDRGWGGYTF | TGTGCTAGTGGTTACGCCCGGGACAGGGGGTGGGGTGGCTACACCTTC
TRBJ2-3 | . | TRBV7-2 | . | CASSLMARWNTDTQYF | TGTGCCAGCAGCTTAATGGCTAGGTGGAACACAGATACGCAGTATTTT
TRBJ1-2 | . | TRBV10-2 | . | CASSDGGLDGYTF | TGCGCCAGCAGTGACGGGGGGCTGGATGGCTACACCTTC
TRBJ2-7 | . | TRBV9 | . | CASSVGPGEWSFSYEQYF | TGTGCCAGCAGCGTAGGTCCAGGGGAATGGTCTTTTTCCTACGAGCAGTACTTC
TRBJ1-3 | TRBD1 | TRBV10-2 | few | CASSLGTDSGNTIYF | TGCGCCAGCAGCCTCGGGACAGACTCTGGAAACACCATATATTTT
TRBJ2-1 | TRBD2 | TRBV7-8 | . | CASSPRTRRNEQFF | TGTGCCAGCAGCCCCAGGACTAGGAGAAATGAGCAGTTCTTC
TRBJ2-7 | TRBD1 | TRBV5-1 | . | CASSLEAGTGGEQYF | TGCGCCAGCAGCTTGGAGGCTGGGACAGGAGGCGAGCAGTACTTC
TRBJ1-4 | TRBD1 | TRBV13 | . | CASSLNRGEKLFF | TGTGCCAGCAGCTTAAACAGGGGGGAAAAACTGTTTTTT